Described below is a single TCR beta chain sequence and its context. Its target antigen remains unknown. Base qualities are not recorded, but no much larger clone differs from it by a single base. This entry is derived from a study of cytomegalovirus exposure and HLA in healthy donors (TCRdb year 2017). Concerning the study at large: A later analysis indicated that the roughly 130 validation repertoires were generated on the platform also employed for the approximately 690 repertoires of the first cohort. The study was designed to test whether signatures of past pathogen exposure could be identified by cataloging public T cell receptors. Along with the 666-subject first cohort, a separate validation cohort of some 130 different subjects was used. The study combined high-throughput TCR immunosequencing, statistical association of individual TCRs with disease status, and machine learning to predict cytomegalovirus infection status. Study-wide conclusions, independent of this receptor: Most TCR sequences were observed very rarely across donors, whereas some public TCRs were present in many individuals. In vitro tests confirmed that three of the cytomegalovirus-associated TCR beta chains recognize cytomegalovirus antigens. Of the cluster scores, roughly 95% were above 0 in a later analysis, which found that TCRs clustered in the first cohort also tended to co-occur in the approximately 110 validation repertoires. A later analysis had no HLA typing for the validation cohort, so co-occurrence there was scored across all 110 or so repertoires. The classifier was reported to diagnose cytomegalovirus status with high specificity and sensitivity in both the original cohort and the validation cohort. The authors suggested that the approach could potentially be generalized to other disease states and immunological phenotypes. In the study, 150 to 200 TCR beta chains were listed as associated with cytomegalovirus.

Libraries were constructed by the immunoSEQ multiplex PCR assay. The authors' analysis ran thus. A statistical classification framework was built to diagnose cytomegalovirus status from the catalog of TCR beta chain sequences. Imported from immuneACCESS, the table was reduced by TCRdb to in-frame sequences with V and J called. These copies leave out some clones; in studies compared against another copy, an unresolved V gene accounts for under half, and the cause of the remainder is not known. That table is the source of V, J and clone size, and D and trimming were worked out from the DNA. This sample comprises 200,000 to 300,000 clones, just under 90% of them detected only once. The biggest ten clones account for about 3% of the sample. Taken from the germline V gene, the CDR1 and CDR2 loops are SGDLS and YYNGEE. Clipping removes 3 bases from V and 8 bases from J, with 9 as the unmatched junction base count. The CDR3 numbers 15 residues from cysteine through phenylalanine. Only CDR3 DNA is held: 45 bases, read in frame from base 1.

Separate from the roughly 630-subject first cohort, the validation cohort of about 110 subjects was the group to which the donors belonged. The chain is made from TRBV9 and TRBJ2-1; TRBD2 aligns with 9 central bases. The receptor's source is a young man in good health and CMV-seronegative. Source material: PBMCs. This receptor has the CDR3 CASSEASGKGHEQFF. The sequenced DNA is TGTGCCAGCAGCGAGGCTAGCGGGAAGGGCCATGAGCAGTTCTTC.